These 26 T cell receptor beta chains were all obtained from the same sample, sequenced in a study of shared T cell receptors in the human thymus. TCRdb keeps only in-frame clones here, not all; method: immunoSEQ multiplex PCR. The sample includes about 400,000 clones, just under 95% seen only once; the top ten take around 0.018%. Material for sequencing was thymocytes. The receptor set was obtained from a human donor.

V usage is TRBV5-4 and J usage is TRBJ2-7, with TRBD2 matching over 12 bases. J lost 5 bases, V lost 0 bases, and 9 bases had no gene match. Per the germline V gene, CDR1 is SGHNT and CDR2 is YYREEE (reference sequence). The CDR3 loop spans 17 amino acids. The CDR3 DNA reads TGTGCCAGCAGCTTGGGGACTAGCGGGAAGGGCACAGACGAGCAGTACTTC. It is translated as CASSLGTSGKGTDEQYF.

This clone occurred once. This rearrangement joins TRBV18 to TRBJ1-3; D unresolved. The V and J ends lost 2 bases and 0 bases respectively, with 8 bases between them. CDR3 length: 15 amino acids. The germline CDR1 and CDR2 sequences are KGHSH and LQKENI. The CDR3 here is CASSPGFHSGNTIYF. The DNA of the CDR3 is TGTGCCAGCTCACCAGGGTTCCACTCTGGAAACACCATATATTTT.

This chain's CDR3 is CASSLKVSRRSSYNEQFF. The DNA of the CDR3 is TGTGCCAGCAGCTTAAAGGTTAGTCGGAGGAGCTCCTACAATGAGCAGTTCTTC. The gene calls are TRBV7-9 and TRBJ2-1, with D tentatively TRBD2 (5 bases). This CDR3 comprises 18 residues. Germline V gene data show CDR1 as SEHNR and CDR2 as FQNEAQ (reference sequence). Deletions cut 2 bases from V and 0 bases from J, with 17 bases between.

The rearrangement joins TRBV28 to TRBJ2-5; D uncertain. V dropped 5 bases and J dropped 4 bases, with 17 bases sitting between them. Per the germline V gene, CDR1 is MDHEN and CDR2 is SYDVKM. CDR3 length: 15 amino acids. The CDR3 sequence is CASSPPGGYGETQYF. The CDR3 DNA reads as TGTGCCAGCAGTCCCCCAGGTGGCTATGGAGAGACCCAGTACTTC.

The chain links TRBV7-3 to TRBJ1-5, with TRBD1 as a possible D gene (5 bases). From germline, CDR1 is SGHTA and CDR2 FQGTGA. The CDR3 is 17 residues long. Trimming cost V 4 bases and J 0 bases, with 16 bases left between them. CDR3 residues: CASSSRGYLYSNQPQHF. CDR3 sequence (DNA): TGTGCCAGCAGCTCTAGGGGATACCTTTATAGCAATCAGCCCCAGCATTTT.

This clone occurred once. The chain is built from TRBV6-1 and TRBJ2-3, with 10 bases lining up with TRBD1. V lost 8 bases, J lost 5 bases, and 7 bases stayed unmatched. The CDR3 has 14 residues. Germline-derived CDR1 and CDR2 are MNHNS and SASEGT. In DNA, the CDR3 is TGTGCCAGCGGAGACAGGGGGCCCCTAGATACGCAGTATTTT. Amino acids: CASGDRGPLDTQYF.

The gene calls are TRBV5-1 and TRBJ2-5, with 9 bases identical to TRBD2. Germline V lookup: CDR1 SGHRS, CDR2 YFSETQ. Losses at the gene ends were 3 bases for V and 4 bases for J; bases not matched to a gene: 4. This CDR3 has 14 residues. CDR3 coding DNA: TGCGCCAGCAGCTGGACTAGCGCTCCAGAGACCCAGTACTTC. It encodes CASSWTSAPETQYF.

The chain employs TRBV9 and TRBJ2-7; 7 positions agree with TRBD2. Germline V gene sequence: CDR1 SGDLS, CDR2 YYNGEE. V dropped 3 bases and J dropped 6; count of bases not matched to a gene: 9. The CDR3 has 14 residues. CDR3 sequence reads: CASSGGRAGAEQYF. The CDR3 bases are TGTGCCAGCAGCGGAGGGAGGGCAGGAGCCGAGCAGTACTTC.

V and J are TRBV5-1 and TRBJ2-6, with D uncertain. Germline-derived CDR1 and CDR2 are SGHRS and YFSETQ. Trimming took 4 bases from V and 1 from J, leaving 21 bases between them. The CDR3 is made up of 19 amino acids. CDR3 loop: CASSLNSTSPKSGANVLTF. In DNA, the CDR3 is TGCGCCAGCAGCCTAAACAGCACCTCACCGAAATCTGGGGCCAACGTCCTGACTTTC.

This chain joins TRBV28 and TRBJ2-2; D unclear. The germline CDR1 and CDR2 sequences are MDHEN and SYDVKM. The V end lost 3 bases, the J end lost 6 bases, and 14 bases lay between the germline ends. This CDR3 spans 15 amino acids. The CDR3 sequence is CASSFYRVGPGELFF. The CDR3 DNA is TGTGCCAGCAGTTTTTACCGGGTTGGCCCCGGGGAGCTGTTTTTT.

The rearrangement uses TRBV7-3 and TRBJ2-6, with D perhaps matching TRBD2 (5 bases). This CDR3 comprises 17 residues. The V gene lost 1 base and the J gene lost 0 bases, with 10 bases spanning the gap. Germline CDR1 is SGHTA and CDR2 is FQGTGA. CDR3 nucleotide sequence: TGTGCCAGCAGCTTAAGATCCCGGGACTCTGGGGCCAACGTCCTGACTTTC. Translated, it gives CASSLRSRDSGANVLTF.

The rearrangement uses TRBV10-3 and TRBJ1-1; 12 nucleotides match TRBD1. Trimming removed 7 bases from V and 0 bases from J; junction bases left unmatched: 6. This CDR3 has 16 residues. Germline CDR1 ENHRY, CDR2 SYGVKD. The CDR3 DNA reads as TGTGCCATCACCTCCGGGACAGGGGGCATGAACACTGAAGCTTTCTTT. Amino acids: CAITSGTGGMNTEAFF.

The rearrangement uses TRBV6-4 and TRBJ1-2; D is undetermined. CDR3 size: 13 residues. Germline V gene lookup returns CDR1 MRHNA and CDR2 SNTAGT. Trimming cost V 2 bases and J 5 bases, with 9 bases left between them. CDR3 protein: CASSDRVGYGYTF. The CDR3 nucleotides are TGTGCCAGCAGTGACAGGGTCGGGTATGGCTACACCTTC.

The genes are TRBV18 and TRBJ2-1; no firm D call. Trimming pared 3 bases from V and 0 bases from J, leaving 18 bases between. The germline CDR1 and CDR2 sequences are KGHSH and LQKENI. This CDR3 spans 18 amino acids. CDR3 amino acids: CASSPGLRGVSSYNEQFF. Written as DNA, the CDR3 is TGTGCCAGCTCACCTGGGCTGAGAGGAGTAAGCTCCTACAATGAGCAGTTCTTC.

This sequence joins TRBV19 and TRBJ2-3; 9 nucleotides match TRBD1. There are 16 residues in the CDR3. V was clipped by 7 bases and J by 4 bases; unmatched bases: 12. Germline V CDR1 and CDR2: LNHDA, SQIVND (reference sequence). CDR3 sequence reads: CASKAVLDRGADTQYF. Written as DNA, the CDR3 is TGTGCCAGTAAGGCCGTCCTCGACAGGGGGGCAGATACGCAGTATTTT.

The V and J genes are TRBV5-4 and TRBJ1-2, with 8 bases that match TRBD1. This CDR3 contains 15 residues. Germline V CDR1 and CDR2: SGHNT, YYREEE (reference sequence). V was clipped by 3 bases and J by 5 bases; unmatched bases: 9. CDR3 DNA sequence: TGTGCCAGCAGCTCGCAATCCGGGACAGGTTATGGCTACACCTTC. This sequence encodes CASSSQSGTGYGYTF.

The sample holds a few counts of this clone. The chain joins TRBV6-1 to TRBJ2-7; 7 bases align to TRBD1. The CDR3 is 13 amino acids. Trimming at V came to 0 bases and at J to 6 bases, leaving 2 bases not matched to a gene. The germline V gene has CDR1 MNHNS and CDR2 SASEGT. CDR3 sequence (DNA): TGTGCCAGCAGTGAAGCAGGGACAGCCGAGCAGTACTTC. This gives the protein CASSEAGTAEQYF.

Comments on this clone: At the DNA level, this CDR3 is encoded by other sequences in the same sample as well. CDR3 region: CASSSPGLPNEQFF. The CDR3, as DNA: TGTGCCAGCAGCTCGCCGGGACTACCTAATGAGCAGTTCTTC. The chain has TRBV27 and TRBJ2-1; 7 bases map to TRBD2. The CDR3 is made up of 14 amino acids. Germline trimming cut 6 bases from V and 7 bases from J; bases unmatched to any gene: 9. Germline loops: CDR1 MNHEY, CDR2 SMNVEV (reference sequence).

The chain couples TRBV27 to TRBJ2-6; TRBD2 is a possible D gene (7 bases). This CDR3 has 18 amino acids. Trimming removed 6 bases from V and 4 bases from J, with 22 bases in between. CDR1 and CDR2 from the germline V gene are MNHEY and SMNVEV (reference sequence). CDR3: CASRPRGPLLWGANVLTF. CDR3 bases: TGTGCCAGCAGACCGCGGGGGCCCCTTTTATGGGGGGCCAACGTCCTGACTTTC. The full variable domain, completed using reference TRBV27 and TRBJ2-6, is EAQVTQNPRYLITVTGKKLTVTCSQNMNHEYMSWYRQDPGLGLRQIYYSMNVEVTDKGDVPEGYKVSRKEKRNFPLILESPSPNQTSLYFCASRPRGPLLWGANVLTFGAGSRLTVL.

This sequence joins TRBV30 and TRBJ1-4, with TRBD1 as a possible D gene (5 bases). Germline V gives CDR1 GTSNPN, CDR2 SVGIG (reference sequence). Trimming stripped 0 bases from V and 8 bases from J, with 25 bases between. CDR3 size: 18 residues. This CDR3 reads CAWSVRKGETNRREKLFF. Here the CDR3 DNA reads TGTGCCTGGAGTGTAAGGAAAGGGGAGACAAACCGGAGGGAAAAACTGTTTTTT. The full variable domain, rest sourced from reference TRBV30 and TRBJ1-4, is SQTIHQWPATLVQPVGSPLSLECTVEGTSNPNLYWYRQAAGRGLQLLFYSVGIGQISSEVPQNLSASRPQDRQFILSSKKLLLSDSGFYLCAWSVRKGETNRREKLFFGSGTQLSVL.

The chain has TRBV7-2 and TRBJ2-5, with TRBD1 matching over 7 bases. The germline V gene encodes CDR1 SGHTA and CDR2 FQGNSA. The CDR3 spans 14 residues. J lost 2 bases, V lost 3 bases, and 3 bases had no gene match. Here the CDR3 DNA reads TGTGCCAGCAGCTTGGACAGGCGACAAGAGACCCAGTACTTC. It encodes CASSLDRRQETQYF.

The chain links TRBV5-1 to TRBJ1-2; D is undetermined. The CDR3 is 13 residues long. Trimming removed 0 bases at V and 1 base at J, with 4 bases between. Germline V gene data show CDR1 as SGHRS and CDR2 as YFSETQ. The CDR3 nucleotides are TGCGCCAGCAGCTTGGGGGTTAACTATGGCTACACCTTC. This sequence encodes CASSLGVNYGYTF.

In DNA, the CDR3 is TGTGCCAGCAGCTTACGGGTAGCCGGGGGGGACAATCAGCCCCAGCATTTT. This sequence encodes CASSLRVAGGDNQPQHF. V usage is TRBV7-2 and J usage is TRBJ1-5; possible D gene TRBD1, 5 bases. Germline values: CDR1 SGHTA, CDR2 FQGNSA. CDR3 size: 17 residues. With 2 bases removed from V and 3 bases from J, the gap between germline ends came to 17 bases.

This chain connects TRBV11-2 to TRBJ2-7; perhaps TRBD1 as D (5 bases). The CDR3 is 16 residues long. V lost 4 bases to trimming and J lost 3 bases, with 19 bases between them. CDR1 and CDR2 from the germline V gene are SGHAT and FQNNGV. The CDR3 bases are TGTGCCAGCAGCTACCATACACGACAGCTTCTCTACGAGCAGTACTTC. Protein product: CASSYHTRQLLYEQYF.

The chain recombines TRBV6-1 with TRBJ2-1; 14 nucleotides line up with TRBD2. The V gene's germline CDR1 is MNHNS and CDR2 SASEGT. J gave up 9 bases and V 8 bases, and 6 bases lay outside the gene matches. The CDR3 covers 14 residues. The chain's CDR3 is CASARTSGRPEQFF. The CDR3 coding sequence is TGTGCCAGCGCGCGGACTAGCGGGAGGCCTGAGCAGTTCTTC.

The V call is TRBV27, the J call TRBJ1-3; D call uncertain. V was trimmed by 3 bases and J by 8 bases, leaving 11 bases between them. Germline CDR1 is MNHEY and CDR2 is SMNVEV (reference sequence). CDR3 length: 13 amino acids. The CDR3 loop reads CASSLSPWDTIYF. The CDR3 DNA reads TGTGCCAGCAGTTTGAGCCCCTGGGACACCATATATTTT.